The present T cell receptor (beta chain) was sequenced within a study of blood T cell repertoires in COVID-19. About the research overall: Researchers got acute and convalescent COVID-19 samples from the United States, Italy and Spain. From T cells, B-cell-depleted T cells, or PBMCs came the material, which was cDNA or gDNA.

The authors' processing: Quantification of nucleated cells was approximated via reference gene primer amplification. Clones were read by immunoSEQ multiplex PCR, and TCRdb kept only the in-frame ones, dropping some. V and J calls and clone size are those listed in that table; D and trimming were worked out from the DNA. The data show over 250,000 clones, roughly nine tenths seen once. Seattle enrolled patients during active infection and tracked them longitudinally. Germline assignment: CDR1 SGDLS and CDR2 YYNGEE. The CDR3 contains 15 residues. V gave up 6 bases and J gave up 5 bases; unmatched junction bases: 11.

The J gene is TRBJ2-7, the V gene TRBV9; TRBD1 matches 10 bases. The TCR originated in a woman aged 25-40 years with COVID-19, enrolled during active disease. Sequences were obtained from peripheral blood. As DNA, the CDR3 is TGTGCCAGCAACCCCTCAGGACAGGGGGGAAACGAGCAGTACTTC. Translating it yields CASNPSGQGGNEQYF.